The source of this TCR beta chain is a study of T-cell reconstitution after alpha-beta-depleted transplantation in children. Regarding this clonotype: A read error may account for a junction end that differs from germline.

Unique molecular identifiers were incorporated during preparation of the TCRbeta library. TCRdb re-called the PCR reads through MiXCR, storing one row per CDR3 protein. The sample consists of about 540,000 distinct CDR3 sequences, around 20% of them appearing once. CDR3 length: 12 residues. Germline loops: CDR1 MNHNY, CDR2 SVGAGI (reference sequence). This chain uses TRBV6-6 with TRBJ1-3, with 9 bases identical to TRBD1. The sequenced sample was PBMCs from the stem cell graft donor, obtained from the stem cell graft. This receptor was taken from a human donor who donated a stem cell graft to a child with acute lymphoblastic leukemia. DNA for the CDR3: TGTGCCAGCAGCAACTCCGGGACAGGGCCTACGTTT. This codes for CASSNSGTGPTF.